The 30 T cell receptor beta chains below all came from one sample that was sequenced in a study of blood T cell repertoires in COVID-19 (dated by TCRdb to between 2020 and 2021). Libraries were constructed by the immunoSEQ multiplex PCR assay. The source is immuneACCESS, and TCRdb retained only in-frame sequences with V and J called. Part of the clones is not carried over; for the studies checked, unresolved V genes explain less than half of this, and the remainder is unexplained. The sample includes under 250,000 clones, with roughly 83% observed a single time. The top ten hold approximately 13% of the sample. Sequencing was performed on peripheral blood. Receptors originate from a man aged 80 or over with acute or convalescent COVID-19.

This chain uses TRBV5-6 with TRBJ1-6; 7 nucleotides align to TRBD1. The CDR3 runs 16 residues. Germline V gene sequence: CDR1 SGHDT, CDR2 YYEEEE. Unmatched junction bases numbered 11, after V lost 4 bases and J lost 7 bases. The CDR3 DNA follows: TGTGCCAGCAGCACAAGACAGGGAACGAGGAATTCACCCCTCCACTTT. This gives the protein CASSTRQGTRNSPLHF.

The chain carries TRBV6-5 and TRBJ2-7, with TRBD1 as a possible D gene (5 bases). The CDR3 has 16 amino acids. Germline V CDR1 and CDR2: MNHEY, SVGAGI. The V and J ends lost 4 bases and 9 bases respectively, with 25 bases between them. The CDR3 region is CASSSLEDTHLRLQYF. The CDR3 DNA reads as TGTGCCAGCAGTTCCCTCGAGGACACCCACCTACGATTGCAGTACTTC.

The rearrangement uses TRBV24-1 and TRBJ1-5; 10 nucleotides agree with TRBD1. CDR3 length: 16 residues. The V gene's germline CDR1 is KGHDR and CDR2 SFDVKD. Trimming removed 4 bases from V and 7 bases from J; junction bases left unmatched: 9. The CDR3 protein is CATSDPIRDRGQPQHF. In DNA, the CDR3 is TGTGCCACCAGTGACCCAATTCGGGACAGGGGACAGCCCCAGCATTTT.

This sequence joins TRBV2 and TRBJ2-3; D is possibly TRBD1 (5 bases). Germline assignment: CDR1 SNHLY and CDR2 FYNNEI. This CDR3 contains 14 residues. The V gene lost 5 bases and the J gene lost 1 base, with 10 bases spanning the gap. The CDR3 loop is CASSFDRRTDTQYF. As DNA, the CDR3 is TGTGCCAGCAGTTTCGACAGACGCACAGATACGCAGTATTTT.

This clone showed up just a few times. The genes are TRBV28 and TRBJ2-3; 8 nucleotides align to TRBD2. The CDR3 sequence is 15 residues long. Germline assignment: CDR1 MDHEN and CDR2 SYDVKM. The J segment lost 2 bases and the V segment lost 8 bases, leaving 9 bases of the junction unmatched. CDR3 region: CASLKRELVTDTQYF. CDR3 in DNA: TGTGCCAGCCTAAAGCGGGAGTTGGTCACAGATACGCAGTATTTT.

This sequence joins TRBV2 and TRBJ1-2; possible D gene TRBD1, 6 bases. The CDR3 is made up of 15 amino acids. The V gene's germline CDR1 is SNHLY and CDR2 FYNNEI. V lost 5 bases and J 8 bases, leaving 21 bases between the germline ends. CDR3 sequence reads: CASSTVQRGGEGYTF. CDR3 coding DNA: TGTGCCAGCAGTACTGTCCAACGAGGGGGAGAAGGCTACACCTTC. Variable domain in full (rest from reference TRBV2 and TRBJ1-2): EPEVTQTPSHQVTQMGQEVILRCVPISNHLYFYWYRQILGQKVEFLVSFYNNEISEKSEIFDDQFSVERPDGSNFTLKIRSTKLEDSAMYFCASSTVQRGGEGYTFGSGTRLTVV.

The J gene is TRBJ1-1, the V gene TRBV19; D call uncertain. V was clipped by 7 bases and J by 4 bases, with 16 bases between them. This CDR3 region has 14 residues. CDR1 and CDR2 (germline): LNHDA, SQIVND (reference sequence). DNA for the CDR3: TGTGCCAGTAAGGTGGAGGCCCGGAGCACTGAAGCTTTCTTT. This translates into CASKVEARSTEAFF.

This clone was seen once. The gene calls are TRBV19 and TRBJ1-2; 9 bases agree with TRBD1. The junction had 12 bases not matched to a gene; V was cut back by 5 bases and J by 8 bases. The germline gives CDR1 LNHDA, CDR2 SQIVND (reference sequence). This CDR3 contains 15 residues. CDR3 DNA sequence: TGTGCCAGTAGTCTCTCCGGGACAGGGATTTCGGGCTACACCTTC. As protein: CASSLSGTGISGYTF.

J is TRBJ1-5 and V is TRBV4-2; D uncertain. The CDR3 sequence is 15 residues long. V was clipped by 4 bases and J by 7 bases, with 17 bases between them. Germline loops: CDR1 LGHNA, CDR2 YNFKEQ. The CDR3 sequence is CASSPEAGGEQPQHF. The CDR3 nucleotides read TGTGCCAGCAGCCCAGAGGCGGGAGGTGAACAGCCCCAGCATTTT.

This chain uses TRBV6-5 with TRBJ1-6; no clear D gene. CDR3 length equals 13 residues. Trimming cost V 2 bases and J 6 bases, with 5 bases left between them. CDR1 is MNHEY and CDR2 is SVGAGI in the germline V gene. In nucleotides, the CDR3 is TGTGCCAGCAGTTACGGCTCTAATTCACCCCTCCACTTT. Protein sequence: CASSYGSNSPLHF.

The gene calls are TRBV3-1 (or the pseudogene TRBV3-2) and TRBJ2-2; possibly TRBD1 for D (6 bases). V was cut by 2 bases and J by 5 bases, with 12 bases left in between. CDR1 is LGHDT and CDR2 is YNNKEL in the germline V gene (reference sequence). The CDR3 is 15 residues long. CDR3 coding DNA: TGTGCCAGCAGCCAAACAGGGTTAAGGACCGGGGAGCTGTTTTTT. It yields the protein CASSQTGLRTGELFF.

This chain links TRBV19 with TRBJ1-2, with 10 bases that match TRBD1. Looked up from germline, CDR1 is LNHDA and CDR2 is SQIVND (reference sequence). V dropped 10 bases and J dropped 2; count of bases not matched to a gene: 10. The CDR3 is made up of 15 amino acids. CDR3 in amino acids: CAIWDRDRGNYGYTF. The DNA for the CDR3 is TGTGCCATTTGGGACCGGGACAGGGGAAACTATGGCTACACCTTC.

The genes are TRBV27 and TRBJ2-6; weak D call: TRBD2 (6 bases). The CDR3 loop spans 15 amino acids. The V gene lost 5 bases and the J gene lost 3 bases, with 11 bases spanning the gap. In germline, CDR1 is MNHEY, CDR2 SMNVEV (reference sequence). DNA of the CDR3: TGTGCCAGCAGTGTGGGGGGTTATGGGGCCAACGTCCTGACTTTC. Encoded protein: CASSVGGYGANVLTF.

The V gene is TRBV27, the J gene TRBJ2-2; TRBD1 matches 7 bases. Trimming at V came to 10 bases and at J to 5 bases, leaving 13 bases not matched to a gene. CDR1 MNHEY and CDR2 SMNVEV come from the germline V gene (reference sequence). This CDR3 has 15 amino acids. The CDR3 nucleotides read TGTGCCACCTCCTCAAGCCGACAGGGAACCGGGGAGCTGTTTTTT. It encodes CATSSSRQGTGELFF.

CDR3 sequence reads: CASSFQGKAEQFF. As DNA, the CDR3 is TGTGCCAGCAGCTTTCAGGGAAAGGCGGAGCAGTTCTTC. The rearrangement links TRBV11-3 to TRBJ2-1; possibly TRBD1 for D (5 bases). The germline V gene has CDR1 SGHNT and CDR2 YENEEA. CDR3 length: 13 amino acids. Deletions cut 3 bases from V and 10 bases from J, with 13 bases between.

V is TRBV19 and J is TRBJ2-2; perhaps TRBD2 as D (5 bases). The germline V and J ends were trimmed by 4 bases and 7 bases, with 13 bases remaining between them. The CDR3 sequence is 14 residues long. Germline assignment: CDR1 LNHDA and CDR2 SQIVND (reference sequence). For the CDR3, the DNA is TGTGCCAGTAGTAGACCCGGGAAGAACGGGGAGCTGTTTTTT. Amino acids: CASSRPGKNGELFF.

This clone was observed a single time. In DNA, the CDR3 is TGCGCCAGCAGTACCGGGACAGGGGGCGAAAAACTGTTTTTT. This gives the protein CASSTGTGGEKLFF. The chain joins TRBV5-1 to TRBJ1-4, with 12 bases fitting TRBD1. The CDR3 totals 14 residues. Germline CDR1 reads SGHRS; CDR2 reads YFSETQ. Germline trimming cut 5 bases from V and 8 bases from J; bases unmatched to any gene: 4.

V usage is TRBV5-6 and J usage is TRBJ2-6, with D unresolved. Trimming took off 1 base at V and 4 bases at J, with 3 bases between the two ends. Germline V CDR1 and CDR2: SGHDT, YYEEEE. This CDR3 region has 13 residues. CDR3 nucleotides: TGTGCCAGCAGCTTGCCGGGGGCCAACGTCCTGACTTTC. Amino acid sequence: CASSLPGANVLTF.

The chain combines TRBV5-1 with TRBJ1-2; 9 nucleotides agree with TRBD1. The ends lost 4 bases at V and 7 bases at J; junction bases unmatched: 8. This CDR3 is built from 14 residues. The germline gives CDR1 SGHRS, CDR2 YFSETQ. The CDR3, as DNA: TGCGCCAGCAGCACAGGGGGCGCAGGGTCTGGCTACACCTTC. As protein: CASSTGGAGSGYTF.

J is TRBJ1-5 and V is TRBV13; possibly TRBD1 for D (6 bases). The V end lost 0 bases, the J end lost 3 bases, and 9 bases lay between the germline ends. The CDR3 runs 15 residues. CDR1 is PRHDT, CDR2 FYEKMQ, per germline (reference sequence). For the CDR3, the DNA is TGTGCCAGCAGCTTAGGTCGGACAGACAATCAGCCCCAGCATTTT. As protein: CASSLGRTDNQPQHF. Full variable domain (rest looked up from reference TRBV13 and TRBJ1-5): AAGVIQSPRHLIKEKRETATLKCYPIPRHDTVYWYQQGPGQDPQFLISFYEKMQSDKGSIPDRFSAQQFSDYHSELNMSSLELGDSALYFCASSLGRTDNQPQHFGDGTRLSIL.

The CDR3 sequence: CASSHRGSEAFF. In nucleotides, the CDR3 is TGTGCCAGCAGCCACAGGGGGTCGGAAGCTTTCTTT. The chain is built from TRBV6-5 and TRBJ1-1; 8 nucleotides align to TRBD1. The CDR3 has 12 residues. V lost 6 bases and J lost 8; bases outside the gene matches: 5. Germline V gene data show CDR1 as MNHEY and CDR2 as SVGAGI.

The chain recombines TRBV5-4 with TRBJ1-4; 11 bases map to TRBD1. The V segment lost 4 bases and the J segment 4 bases; nucleotides outside the gene matches: 6. Germline values: CDR1 SGHNT, CDR2 YYREEE (reference sequence). This CDR3 is built from 16 residues. The CDR3 protein is CASSIRDRGYNEKLFF. CDR3 nucleotide sequence: TGTGCCAGCAGCATTAGGGACAGGGGGTATAATGAAAAACTGTTTTTT.

V and J are TRBV2 and TRBJ1-1; 8 bases are shared with TRBD1. V lost 2 bases, J lost 4 bases, and 9 bases stayed unmatched. The CDR3 totals 16 residues. In germline, CDR1 is SNHLY, CDR2 FYNNEI. The CDR3 region is CASSEWAGGRVTEAFF. DNA for the CDR3: TGTGCCAGCAGTGAATGGGCAGGGGGCCGCGTCACTGAAGCTTTCTTT. The full variable domain, rest sourced from reference TRBV2 and TRBJ1-1, is EPEVTQTPSHQVTQMGQEVILRCVPISNHLYFYWYRQILGQKVEFLVSFYNNEISEKSEIFDDQFSVERPDGSNFTLKIRSTKLEDSAMYFCASSEWAGGRVTEAFFGQGTRLTVV.

This chain links TRBV5-1 with TRBJ2-2, with D perhaps matching TRBD1 (6 bases). This CDR3 is 15 amino acids long. The V gene's germline CDR1 is SGHRS and CDR2 YFSETQ. Trimming took 1 base from V and 4 from J, leaving 11 bases between them. The CDR3 DNA follows: TGCGCCAGCAGCTTGAAGGGGGAAGGCACCGGGGAGCTGTTTTTT. It encodes CASSLKGEGTGELFF.

The chain uses TRBV16 and TRBJ2-1; no clear D. CDR3 length equals 11 residues. Trimming pared 2 bases from V and 12 bases from J, leaving 8 bases between. Germline values: CDR1 KGHSY, CDR2 FQNENV. CDR3 in amino acids: CASSQRVGQFF. Written as DNA, the CDR3 is TGTGCCAGCAGCCAACGGGTAGGGCAGTTCTTC.

The CDR3 DNA sequence: TGTGCCAGCAGTGTGAGGGGGGGGAACACTGAAGCTTTCTTT. It is translated as CASSVRGGNTEAFF. The chain carries TRBV2 and TRBJ1-1; a possible D gene is TRBD1 (6 bases). This CDR3 has 14 amino acids. V lost 4 bases to trimming and J lost 1 base, with 10 bases between them. Per the germline V gene, CDR1 is SNHLY and CDR2 is FYNNEI.

This clone was detected a few times. The chain joins TRBV2 to TRBJ1-3, with 7 bases matching TRBD1. Germline-derived CDR1 and CDR2 are SNHLY and FYNNEI. V was clipped by 4 bases and J by 1 base; unmatched bases: 4. The CDR3 covers 15 residues. CDR3 in amino acids: CASSVDRVSGNTIYF. CDR3 sequence (DNA): TGTGCCAGCAGTGTCGACAGGGTGTCTGGAAACACCATATATTTT.

The sample holds a few counts of this clone. The genes are TRBV6-6 and TRBJ2-1; 8 bases agree with TRBD2. Germline CDR1 and CDR2: MNHNY and SVGAGI (reference sequence). This CDR3 region has 15 residues. Germline trimming cut 5 bases from V and 7 bases from J; bases unmatched to any gene: 10. CDR3 amino acids: CASSPPGLVGNEQFF. The CDR3 DNA follows: TGTGCCAGCAGTCCTCCGGGACTAGTAGGAAATGAGCAGTTCTTC.

This clone was counted only a few times. This rearrangement joins TRBV18 to TRBJ2-2; 7 positions match TRBD1. There are 16 residues in the CDR3. V was pared by 3 bases and J by 3 bases, with 7 bases of the junction left unmatched. Germline loops: CDR1 KGHSH, CDR2 LQKENI. The chain's CDR3 is CASSPPTGLDTGELFF. In DNA form, the CDR3 reads TGTGCCAGCTCACCCCCGACAGGGCTCGACACCGGGGAGCTGTTTTTT.

In this sample, this clone turned up a few times. This chain uses TRBV11-1 with TRBJ2-3, with 7 bases aligning to TRBD2. CDR1 SGHAT and CDR2 FQDESV come from the germline V gene (reference sequence). V dropped 6 bases and J dropped 0; count of bases not matched to a gene: 6. The CDR3 is 15 amino acids. CDR3: CASRGLAASTDTQYF. Written as DNA, the CDR3 is TGTGCCAGCAGGGGGCTAGCGGCAAGCACAGATACGCAGTATTTT.